The present T cell receptor beta chain was sequenced within a study of shared clonotypes between healthy human individuals. TCRdb keeps only in-frame clones here, not all; method: immunoSEQ multiplex PCR. The sample shows more than 500,000 clones, around 96% of them seen only once. The V and J ends lost 1 base and 4 bases, in that order; junction bases with no gene match: 7. This CDR3 contains 17 residues. Germline assignment: CDR1 SEHNR and CDR2 FQNEAQ (reference sequence). This chain connects TRBV7-9 to TRBJ1-2; 12 nucleotides agree with TRBD1. The sequencing input was naive CD4+ T cells sorted from blood. The subset was: CD45RA+ positively selected. This receptor was taken from a woman younger than 45 in good health. DNA for the CDR3: TGTGCCAGCAGCTTAGTTTACGGGGACAGGGGGCCCTATGGCTACACCTTC. Its protein is CASSLVYGDRGPYGYTF.